This TCR beta chain was sequenced for a study of cytomegalovirus exposure and HLA in healthy donors. About the study: Both the approximately 130 validation repertoires and the 666 first-cohort repertoires used the same platform, as reported by a later analysis. General study results and limits: According to reports, the classifier identified cytomegalovirus status with high specificity and sensitivity. In vitro data verified three CMV-associated chains as specific for CMV antigens.

V gave up 3 bases and J gave up 4 bases; unmatched junction bases: 12. The V gene's germline CDR1 is MGHRA and CDR2 YSYEKL. The CDR3 has 17 residues. For this clone: What it binds is unknown.

Here immunoSEQ multiplex PCR was the method, and the copy in TCRdb shows in-frame clones only, minus some. The sample lists approximately 82,000 clones, 90% to 95% seen once, with approximately 0.73% in the top ten. The source material was PBMCs. The J gene is TRBJ1-5, the V gene TRBV4-1, with TRBD1 matching over 7 bases. The receptor was derived from a woman aged 18-29 years in good health and CMV-seronegative. This CDR3 is CASSQTQGVRINQPQHF. The CDR3 nucleotides are TGCGCCAGCAGCCAGACTCAGGGGGTACGAATAAATCAGCCCCAGCATTTT.